What follows describes a single T cell receptor (beta chain). Its cognate antigen has yet to be identified. This sample was taken from a study of T cells expressing NK-cell markers (dated by TCRdb to about 2020). Study-level background: In sorted CD3+CD56+NKG2C+, CD3+CD56+NKG2C- and CD3+CD56-NKG2C+ T-cell subsets from several donors, TCR beta-chain repertoires were profiled. Among the eight sequenced donors, only one was HCMV-seronegative, while the other seven were HCMV-seropositive. Randomly selected healthy volunteers, three men and five women, were used as the eight sequenced donors. Sequencing of the libraries produced 2 x 150 bp reads on Illumina HiSeq 2000/2500, MiSeq or NextSeq. Beyond this particular receptor, the publication reports: It remained unclear whether the expanded NKG2C-expressing T cell clones were specific for HCMV antigens. In six donors, the dominant CD3+CD56+NKG2C+ clonotypes ranked among the top 10 CD8+ clonotypes, making up about 1.0-7.5% of CD8+ T cells. Those dominant clonotypes were again the most abundant among CD3+CD56-NKG2C+ cells in a few donors, at roughly 28.3-65%.

HCMV-specific IgG was detected in serum with a commercial ELISA kit to determine HCMV serostatus. Peripheral blood mononuclear cells were isolated from blood by Ficoll density gradient centrifugation. The instrument was an Illumina HiSeq 2000. The TCR beta cDNA libraries were made using 5'RACE template switching, a step that added both a universal primer site and unique molecular identifiers. Synthesis of cDNA was primed from the TCR beta constant segment and was followed by two consecutive PCR amplification steps. The study's own analysis went as follows. MIGEC handled demultiplexing of the reads and grouping by UMI, while MiTCR was used to assemble and quantify clonotypes. To remove erroneous sequences, TCR cDNA sequences were retained only when supported by two or more reads. Downstream repertoire analysis used the tcR package, and clonotypes were matched across fractions by CDR3 nucleotide sequence plus V segment. Antigen specificity was annotated against VDJdb with VDJmatch, allowing one amino acid substitution in CDR3. TCRdb reprocessed the reads, reporting each CDR3 protein sequence once and no DNA. TCRdb's processing, not the authors' own work, is the source of the V and J calls. This sample's table has entries for hundreds of thousands of distinct CDR3 sequences. The ten largest clones take up about 4.2% of the sample.

The germline V gene encodes CDR1 SGHTA and CDR2 FQGNSA. There are 15 amino acids in the CDR3, from cysteine to phenylalanine inclusive. Nucleotide data are not available. The chain is encoded by TRBV7-2 joined to TRBJ2-5; TCRdb indicates TRBD2, and absent DNA this call remains unverified. This clonotype was sampled from a woman between 18 and 75 years old in good health. Source material: blood T cells: a sorted CD56 or NKG2C T cell subset, CD4+ or CD8+ T cells, or bulk PBMC T cells (not recorded which). This receptor has the CDR3 CASSGSVGSQETQYF. The full variable domain, completed from the reference TRBV7-2 and TRBJ2-5 proteins outside the CDR3, reads GAGVSQSPSNKVTEKGKDVELRCDPISGHTALYWYRQSLGQGLEFLIYFQGNSAPDKSGLPSDRFSAERTGGSVSTLTIQRTQQEDSAVYLCASSGSVGSQETQYFGPGTRLLVL.